One sample yielded the 28 T cell receptor beta chains listed below, sequenced in a study of T cell responses to AZD1222 COVID-19 vaccine. The data were produced by immunoSEQ multiplex PCR, yet TCRdb's version contains in-frame clones alone and is incomplete. The sample includes some 100,000 clones, around nine tenths seen only once; the top ten take around 3.2%. The source was peripheral blood, collected on day 0 of AZD1222 vaccination. All receptors come from an adult in good health.

This chain uses TRBV28 with TRBJ1-1; tentative D call: TRBD1 (5 bases). Trimming cost V 8 bases and J 10 bases, with 20 bases left between them. The CDR3 runs to 13 residues. CDR1 is MDHEN, CDR2 SYDVKM, per germline. CDR3 in amino acids: CASEKPGALLAFF. DNA of the CDR3: TGTGCCAGCGAAAAACCCGGGGCCCTTCTAGCTTTCTTT.

CDR3 DNA: TGTGCCAGCAGCCCCGGGGCGCTTACCGGGGCTTTCTTT. This codes for CASSPGALTGAFF. This rearrangement joins TRBV6-5 to TRBJ1-1; TRBD1 might be the D (5 bases). This CDR3 spans 13 amino acids. V lost 6 bases and J 11 bases, leaving 19 bases between the germline ends. CDR1 and CDR2 from the germline V gene are MNHEY and SVGAGI.

This clone was seen a single time. This chain joins TRBV2 and TRBJ1-1, with a tentative D call TRBD1 (5 bases). The CDR3 runs to 13 residues. V dropped 7 bases and J dropped 1 base, with 10 bases sitting between them. Germline V gene sequence: CDR1 SNHLY, CDR2 FYNNEI. This CDR3 reads CASKWGTNTEAFF. In DNA form, the CDR3 reads TGTGCCAGCAAATGGGGGACGAACACTGAAGCTTTCTTT.

The chain links TRBV24-1 to TRBJ1-5; TRBD1 is a possible D gene (5 bases). CDR3 size: 13 residues. The ends were cut back, 4 bases at V and 4 bases at J, with 7 bases in the middle. CDR1 and CDR2 from the germline V gene are KGHDR and SFDVKD. CDR3 region: CATSDSGNQPQHF. In DNA form, the CDR3 reads TGTGCCACCAGTGACTCAGGGAATCAGCCCCAGCATTTT.

The chain is built from TRBV6-2 or TRBV6-3 and TRBJ2-2; perhaps TRBD1 as D (7 bases). Trimming pared 6 bases from V and 5 bases from J, leaving 13 bases between. The germline V gene encodes CDR1 MNHEY and CDR2 SVGEGT. The CDR3 spans 14 residues. The CDR3 DNA reads as TGTGCCAGCAGCCGACAGGGAGGTACCGGGGAGCTGTTTTTT. Protein: CASSRQGGTGELFF.

The chain couples TRBV21-1 to TRBJ1-1; no DNA check was done on the table's D call, TRBD1. TRBV21-1 is marked as a pseudogene. CDR3 size: 14 residues. CDR3 protein: CASSGHRGSGEAFF. Here the CDR3 DNA reads TGTGCCAGCAGCGGCCACAGGGGATCTGGGGAAGCTTTCTTT.

The J gene is TRBJ2-1, the V gene TRBV28, with 12 bases lining up with TRBD2. The CDR3 totals 15 residues. V lost 4 bases, J lost 6 bases, and 4 bases stayed unmatched. The germline gives CDR1 MDHEN, CDR2 SYDVKM. Here the CDR3 DNA reads TGTGCCAGCAGTTATCTAGCGGGGGGGCCCAATGAGCAGTTCTTC. Encoded protein: CASSYLAGGPNEQFF. The whole variable domain, remainder taken from reference TRBV28 and TRBJ2-1, is DVKVTQSSRYLVKRTGEKVFLECVQDMDHENMFWYRQDPGLGLRLIYFSYDVKMKEKGDIPEGYSVSREKKERFSLILESASTNQTSMYLCASSYLAGGPNEQFFGPGTRLTVL.

J is TRBJ1-4 and V is TRBV2; TRBD1 aligns across 7 bases. The germline CDR1 and CDR2 sequences are SNHLY and FYNNEI. Trimming took 6 bases from V and 3 from J; bases not matched to a gene: 4. The CDR3 contains 14 residues. CDR3 in DNA: TGTGCCAGCAGGAAAGACAGGGCTAATGAAAAACTGTTTTTT. Residues: CASRKDRANEKLFF. Supplemented by reference TRBV2 and TRBJ1-4, the full variable domain reads EPEVTQTPSHQVTQMGQEVILRCVPISNHLYFYWYRQILGQKVEFLVSFYNNEISEKSEIFDDQFSVERPDGSNFTLKIRSTKLEDSAMYFCASRKDRANEKLFFGSGTQLSVL.

In DNA, the CDR3 is TGTGCCAGCAAGTTGTTGACAGGGGGGTCCTACGAGCAGTACTTC. Amino acids: CASKLLTGGSYEQYF. The rearrangement links TRBV6-5 to TRBJ2-7; 9 nucleotides line up with TRBD1. This CDR3 has 15 amino acids. V gave up 7 bases and J gave up 1 base; unmatched junction bases: 8. Germline V gene data show CDR1 as MNHEY and CDR2 as SVGAGI.

V gene TRBV18 combines with J gene TRBJ1-5; TRBD1 is a possible D gene (5 bases). Germline loops: CDR1 KGHSH, CDR2 LQKENI. The CDR3 covers 16 residues. Trimming pared 1 base from V and 8 bases from J, leaving 18 bases between. As DNA, the CDR3 is TGTGCCAGCTCACCACAACAGGCCGCCTCTCTGGAGCCCCAGCATTTT. Its translation is CASSPQQAASLEPQHF.

The chain links TRBV18 to TRBJ2-1; D not certain. The CDR3 is made up of 15 amino acids. The V end was cut by 2 bases, the J end by 1 base, with 9 bases between. Germline V gene lookup returns CDR1 KGHSH and CDR2 LQKENI. DNA for the CDR3: TGTGCCAGCTCACCAAATCCCGGGTCCTACAATGAGCAGTTCTTC. This sequence encodes CASSPNPGSYNEQFF.

V gene TRBV6-5 combines with J gene TRBJ2-2; tentative D call: TRBD1 (5 bases). This CDR3 is built from 14 residues. The V end lost 5 bases, the J end lost 3 bases, and 10 bases lay between the germline ends. The germline V gene has CDR1 MNHEY and CDR2 SVGAGI. The DNA for the CDR3 is TGTGCCAGCAGTCCAGACAGAGACACCGGGGAGCTGTTTTTT. Translated, it gives CASSPDRDTGELFF.

V gene TRBV7-2 combines with J gene TRBJ1-5; unclear D gene. Trimming pared 3 bases from V and 4 bases from J, leaving 16 bases between. The CDR3 consists of 16 residues. The germline V gene has CDR1 SGHTA and CDR2 FQGNSA. The CDR3 nucleotides read TGTGCCAGCAGCTTTAGGAGCGGGAACCTTAATCAGCCCCAGCATTTT. Protein sequence: CASSFRSGNLNQPQHF. The full variable domain, completed using reference TRBV7-2 and TRBJ1-5, is GAGVSQSPSNKVTEKGKDVELRCDPISGHTALYWYRQSLGQGLEFLIYFQGNSAPDKSGLPSDRFSAERTGGSVSTLTIQRTQQEDSAVYLCASSFRSGNLNQPQHFGDGTRLSIL.

The chain has TRBV10-2 and TRBJ2-1; the D is unclear. The V gene lost 3 bases and the J gene lost 4 bases, with 1 base spanning the gap. Germline V lookup: CDR1 WSHSY, CDR2 SAAADI. This CDR3 comprises 11 residues. In DNA form, the CDR3 reads TGCGCCAGCAGTGAATACAATGAGCAGTTCTTC. Translated, it gives CASSEYNEQFF.

The J gene is TRBJ1-2, the V gene TRBV11-2; D gene unclear. CDR1 and CDR2 (germline): SGHAT, FQNNGV. Trimming removed 4 bases from V and 3 bases from J, with 9 bases in between. The CDR3 length is 13 residues. CDR3 sequence: CASSSRSHYGYTF. CDR3 sequence (DNA): TGTGCCAGCAGCTCCCGAAGCCACTATGGCTACACCTTC.

The chain joins TRBV14 to TRBJ1-1; D not certain. The CDR3 contains 15 residues. Trimming removed 3 bases from V and 0 bases from J, with 11 bases in between. CDR1 and CDR2 from the germline V gene are SGHDN and FVKESK. The CDR3 region has the DNA TGTGCCAGCAGCCAGGAGTTAAGGGTGAACACTGAAGCTTTCTTT. It encodes CASSQELRVNTEAFF.

The V gene is TRBV3-1 (or the pseudogene TRBV3-2), the J gene TRBJ1-1, with 7 bases aligning to TRBD1. The V gene end was trimmed by 4 bases and the J gene end by 6 bases; junction bases not matched to a gene: 2. Looked up from germline, CDR1 is LGHDT and CDR2 is YNNKEL (reference sequence). The CDR3 length is 12 residues. CDR3 in amino acids: CASSPQGAEAFF. The CDR3 DNA is TGTGCCAGCAGCCCTCAGGGGGCTGAAGCTTTCTTT.

The CDR3 DNA reads as TGCGCCAGCAGCCAAGAGAACGGGAACACTGAAGCTTTCTTT. Protein sequence: CASSQENGNTEAFF. The chain couples TRBV4-3 to TRBJ1-1; D is unresolved. Deletions cut 0 bases from V and 1 base from J, with 6 bases between. Germline-derived CDR1 and CDR2 are LGHNA and YSLEER. CDR3 length: 14 residues.

CDR3 sequence reads: CASSRQRYEQYF. CDR3 sequence (DNA): TGTGCCAGCAGCCGACAGCGCTACGAGCAGTACTTC. The V gene is TRBV6-2 or TRBV6-3, the J gene TRBJ2-7; maybe TRBD1 (5 bases). V was clipped by 6 bases and J by 3 bases, with 9 bases between them. Germline CDR1 MNHEY, CDR2 SVGEGT. This CDR3 spans 12 amino acids.

CDR3 protein: CASSYDAAIYEQYF. CDR3 nucleotide sequence: TGTGCCAGCAGTTACGATGCGGCCATCTACGAGCAGTACTTC. The gene calls are TRBV6-2 or TRBV6-3 and TRBJ2-7; unclear D gene. CDR1 is MNHEY, CDR2 SVGEGT, per germline. CDR3 length: 14 residues. V lost 2 bases and J 3 bases, leaving 11 bases between the germline ends.

The chain combines TRBV11-3 with TRBJ2-1; D possibly corresponds to TRBD2 (7 bases). This CDR3 has 16 residues. V was trimmed by 1 base and J by 1 base, leaving 11 bases between them. Per germline, CDR1 SGHNT and CDR2 YENEEA. The chain's CDR3 is CASSLVGGGSYNEQFF. DNA of the CDR3: TGTGCCAGCAGCTTAGTAGGGGGGGGTTCCTACAATGAGCAGTTCTTC. Drawing the rest from reference TRBV11-3 and TRBJ2-1, the complete variable domain is EAGVVQSPRYKIIEKKQPVAFWCNPISGHNTLYWYLQNLGQGPELLIRYENEEAVDDSQLPKDRFSAERLKGVDSTLKIQPAELGDSAVYLCASSLVGGGSYNEQFFGPGTRLTVL.

The chain joins TRBV9 to TRBJ1-2; maybe TRBD1 (6 bases). In germline, CDR1 is SGDLS, CDR2 YYNGEE. V lost 4 bases and J lost 0, with 13 bases in between. This CDR3 has 15 residues. The CDR3: CASSLRQASNYGYTF. Written as DNA, the CDR3 is TGTGCCAGCAGCCTCCGACAGGCCTCTAACTATGGCTACACCTTC.

The chain has TRBV2 and TRBJ1-6; D not resolved. Deletions cut 6 bases from V and 11 bases from J, with 14 bases between. The CDR3 is 13 amino acids. Germline CDR1 and CDR2: SNHLY and FYNNEI. The CDR3 here is CASSPSGVTPLHF. CDR3 DNA sequence: TGTGCCAGCAGCCCGAGCGGGGTTACACCCCTCCACTTT.

The J gene is TRBJ1-1, the V gene TRBV30; D is ambiguous. The CDR3 extends over 13 amino acids. V lost 2 bases and J lost 5, with 12 bases in between. Germline V CDR1 and CDR2: GTSNPN, SVGIG (reference sequence). The CDR3, as DNA: TGTGCCTGGAGTACAGACATGAGGACTGAAGCTTTCTTT. This translates into CAWSTDMRTEAFF.

The chain is built from TRBV4-1 and TRBJ1-6; 11 positions agree with TRBD1. The CDR3 is 19 amino acids. J lost 7 bases, V lost 2 bases, and 13 bases had no gene match. Germline CDR1 and CDR2: MGHRA and YSYEKL. CDR3 sequence: CASSQSGTGGVLVNSPLHF. DNA of the CDR3: TGCGCCAGCAGCCAATCCGGGACAGGGGGTGTTTTGGTCAATTCACCCCTCCACTTT.

The chain combines TRBV7-2 with TRBJ2-1; TRBD2 might be the D (7 bases). The V end was cut by 8 bases, the J end by 3 bases, with 11 bases between. Germline values: CDR1 SGHTA, CDR2 FQGNSA. This CDR3 has 13 amino acids. The CDR3 loop reads CASAGAGYNEQFF. The CDR3 DNA reads TGTGCCAGCGCGGGGGCGGGCTACAATGAGCAGTTCTTC.

The CDR3 reads CASSLHRQGGNQPQHF. The CDR3 DNA reads as TGTGCCAGCAGTTTGCACCGACAGGGAGGCAATCAGCCCCAGCATTTT. This chain connects TRBV6-5 to TRBJ1-5, with TRBD1 matching over 7 bases. V lost 4 bases and J lost 2; bases outside the gene matches: 8. The CDR3 contains 16 residues. CDR1 MNHEY and CDR2 SVGAGI come from the germline V gene.

V usage is TRBV5-1 and J usage is TRBJ2-7, with D unclear. This CDR3 has 13 amino acids. Deletions cut 0 bases from V and 7 bases from J, with 11 bases between. Germline lookup yields CDR1 SGHRS and CDR2 YFSETQ. The CDR3 here is CASSLVVTGEQYF. CDR3 coding DNA: TGCGCCAGCAGCTTGGTGGTCACCGGGGAGCAGTACTTC.